This paragraph covers one TCR beta chain sequence. Its specificity is not known. The sample belongs to a study of cytomegalovirus exposure and HLA in healthy donors. Study information: The platform used for the 120 validation repertoires matched that of the 666 first-cohort repertoires, a later analysis reported. Study findings and constraints: There were some public TCRs occurring in many donors, but most TCR sequences were rare. Overall, approximately 150 TCR beta chains were annotated as cytomegalovirus-associated. First-cohort TCR clusters tended to co-occur in the roughly 130 validation repertoires, a later analysis found.

Sequencing was performed with immunoSEQ multiplex PCR; in TCRdb, only in-frame clones are kept and a portion is missing. The sample lists 250,000 to 400,000 clones, over 75% occurring once. The CDR3 consists of 15 residues. The V end was cut by 8 bases, the J end by 0 bases, with 17 bases between. This TCR was sampled from a man under 40 in good health and CMV-seronegative. Sequenced material: PBMCs. The chain combines TRBV6-7 with TRBJ2-7; weak D call: TRBD1 (6 bases). TRBV6-7 qualifies as an ORF whose function is uncertain. Here the CDR3 reads CASFPTGPHSYEQYF. The CDR3, as DNA: TGTGCCAGCTTTCCAACAGGGCCCCACTCCTACGAGCAGTACTTC.